This entry lists 23 T cell receptor beta chains sequenced from one sample in a study of cytomegalovirus exposure and HLA in healthy donors. This table comes from immunoSEQ multiplex PCR, and its TCRdb copy is limited to in-frame clones, with some not included. The table shows tens of thousands of clones, with approximately 93% occurring only once. Sequencing input: PBMCs. The receptor source for this set is a man aged 18 to 35 in good health and CMV-seropositive.

The chain carries TRBV6-5 and TRBJ2-3, with 7 positions matching TRBD2. Unmatched junction bases numbered 11, after V lost 6 bases and J lost 5 bases. The CDR3 has 15 residues. Germline CDR1 is MNHEY and CDR2 is SVGAGI. The CDR3 DNA sequence: TGTGCCAGCAGACCCCCAGGACTAGTTTTAGATACGCAGTATTTT. Its protein is CASRPPGLVLDTQYF.

The chain's CDR3 is CASNSGGVGTDTQYF. CDR3 nucleotides: TGTGCCAGCAACTCGGGAGGGGTTGGCACAGATACGCAGTATTTT. The genes are TRBV5-6 and TRBJ2-3; 8 nucleotides align to TRBD2. The V and J ends lost 6 bases and 1 base, in that order; junction bases with no gene match: 7. This CDR3 spans 15 amino acids. Germline-derived CDR1 and CDR2 are SGHDT and YYEEEE.

The V and J genes are TRBV5-1 and TRBJ2-2; D might be TRBD1 (5 bases). Germline V gives CDR1 SGHRS, CDR2 YFSETQ. Trimming took 6 bases from V and 1 from J, leaving 10 bases between them. The CDR3 length is 14 residues. Here the CDR3 reads CASTPGQNTGELFF. CDR3 DNA sequence: TGCGCCAGCACTCCTGGACAGAACACCGGGGAGCTGTTTTTT.

As DNA, the CDR3 is TGTGCCAGCAGGAGTCACCCCAGGAATGAGCAGTTCTTC. Protein: CASRSHPRNEQFF. The V and J genes are TRBV7-8 and TRBJ2-1; D gene ambiguous. This CDR3 is 13 amino acids long. CDR1 is SGHVS and CDR2 is FQNEAQ in the germline V gene. Trimming cost V 6 bases and J 7 bases, with 13 bases left between them.

The count of this clone is one. A much bigger clone sits one base away, suggesting this may be a read error. This chain links TRBV6-4 with TRBJ2-7, with a tentative D call TRBD1 (6 bases). CDR1 is MRHNA, CDR2 SNTAGT, per germline. Trimming shortened V by 2 bases and J by 4 bases, and 9 bases separated the two germline ends. The length of the CDR3 is 13 residues. DNA for the CDR3: TGTGCCAGCAGTGACGGGGGCAGGTACGAGCAGTACTTC. This sequence encodes CASSDGGRYEQYF.

The chain has TRBV11-3 and TRBJ2-1; 13 positions match TRBD2. Germline V gene data show CDR1 as SGHNT and CDR2 as YENEEA. The CDR3 totals 18 residues. The V gene end was trimmed by 5 bases and the J gene end by 4 bases; junction bases not matched to a gene: 11. This chain's CDR3 is CASSPNTGLAGEYNEQFF. Written as DNA, the CDR3 is TGTGCCAGCAGCCCAAATACCGGACTAGCGGGAGAGTACAATGAGCAGTTCTTC. The full variable domain, in which reference TRBV11-3 and TRBJ2-1 provide the parts outside the CDR3, is EAGVVQSPRYKIIEKKQPVAFWCNPISGHNTLYWYLQNLGQGPELLIRYENEEAVDDSQLPKDRFSAERLKGVDSTLKIQPAELGDSAVYLCASSPNTGLAGEYNEQFFGPGTRLTVL.

A single count supports this clone. The CDR3, as DNA: TGTGCCAGTGGGACTAGCGGGATAACCAATGAGCAGTTCTTC. Residues: CASGTSGITNEQFF. The chain uses TRBV6-1 and TRBJ2-1, with 13 bases identical to TRBD2. The length of the CDR3 is 14 residues. Germline V gene data show CDR1 as MNHNS and CDR2 as SASEGT. With V trimmed by 9 bases and J by 6 bases, 5 bases remained unmatched.

V gene TRBV7-9 combines with J gene TRBJ2-7, with 10 positions matching TRBD2. J was trimmed by 2 bases and V by 5 bases; bases with no gene match: 6. Germline values: CDR1 SEHNR, CDR2 FQNEAQ (reference sequence). The CDR3 runs to 15 residues. CDR3 in amino acids: CASSPLAGNAYEQYF. The CDR3, as DNA: TGTGCCAGCAGCCCACTAGCGGGAAACGCCTACGAGCAGTACTTC.

The chain combines TRBV10-3 with TRBJ1-4, with 12 positions matching TRBD1. Germline V gives CDR1 ENHRY, CDR2 SYGVKD. With V trimmed by 10 bases and J by 12 bases, 6 bases remained unmatched. There are 12 residues in the CDR3. The CDR3: CATGTGGAELFF. CDR3 sequence (DNA): TGTGCCACCGGGACAGGGGGCGCGGAACTGTTTTTT.

The genes are TRBV9 and TRBJ2-3; D may be TRBD2 (6 bases). This CDR3 is built from 18 residues. V lost 4 bases to trimming and J lost 6 bases, with 27 bases between them. CDR1 and CDR2 from the germline V gene are SGDLS and YYNGEE. CDR3 sequence reads: CASSPSGTTRNQADTQYF. CDR3 in DNA: TGTGCCAGCAGCCCTTCCGGCACGACTAGAAATCAGGCGGATACGCAGTATTTT.

The J gene is TRBJ2-2, the V gene TRBV5-1, with 10 positions matching TRBD2. This CDR3 has 19 amino acids. Trimming cost V 4 bases and J 3 bases; bases outside gene matches: 15. CDR1 and CDR2 (germline): SGHRS, YFSETQ. The CDR3 bases are TGCGCCAGCAGCCCTTCGTTACTAGCGGGGAGCGGATACACCGGGGAGCTGTTTTTT. Its translation is CASSPSLLAGSGYTGELFF.

The chain uses TRBV6-5 and TRBJ2-5; 10 nucleotides line up with TRBD1. TRBJ2-7 explains the end of the DNA better; the J call may be wrong. Germline V gene data show CDR1 as MNHEY and CDR2 as SVGAGI. The length of the CDR3 is 15 residues. The DNA for the CDR3 is TGTGCCAGCAGTGCCGGGACAGGGGTAACCTACGAGCAGTACTTC. Amino acid sequence: CASSAGTGVTYEQYF.

This chain connects TRBV15 to TRBJ2-5, with 7 bases matching TRBD1. Germline V gene data show CDR1 as LNHNV and CDR2 as YYDKDF (reference sequence). CDR3 length equals 14 residues. J lost 1 base, V lost 2 bases, and 1 base had no gene match. The CDR3 here is CATSRRGPQETQYF. Here the CDR3 DNA reads TGTGCCACCAGCAGAAGGGGGCCCCAAGAGACCCAGTACTTC.

This sequence joins TRBV19 and TRBJ2-5, with D perhaps matching TRBD2 (6 bases). There are 14 residues in the CDR3. Germline V CDR1 and CDR2: LNHDA, SQIVND (reference sequence). Trimming took off 6 bases at V and 5 bases at J, with 16 bases between the two ends. The CDR3 is CASRSGRPWETQYF. The CDR3 region has the DNA TGTGCCAGTAGAAGCGGGCGCCCATGGGAGACCCAGTACTTC.

The chain uses TRBV5-1 and TRBJ2-7, with TRBD1 matching 8 bases. The CDR3 has 14 amino acids. V shed 2 bases and J 6 bases; nucleotides not matched to a gene: 7. Per the germline V gene, CDR1 is SGHRS and CDR2 is YFSETQ. This chain's CDR3 is CASSFRDRSIEQYF. As DNA, the CDR3 is TGCGCCAGCAGCTTCCGGGACAGGTCGATCGAGCAGTACTTC.

The gene calls are TRBV28 and TRBJ2-5; the D gene is possibly TRBD2 (6 bases). The CDR3 spans 14 residues. V was cut by 7 bases and J by 6 bases, with 18 bases left in between. The V gene's germline CDR1 is MDHEN and CDR2 SYDVKM. CDR3 DNA: TGTGCCAGCAATCCCGGAGGGGCCTTAAAGACCCAGTACTTC. The encoded protein is CASNPGGALKTQYF.

The chain uses TRBV2 and TRBJ2-3; TRBD2 matches at 10 bases. The CDR3 is 17 amino acids. Germline V gene data show CDR1 as SNHLY and CDR2 as FYNNEI. J was trimmed by 0 bases and V by 1 base; bases with no gene match: 4. In DNA, the CDR3 is TGTGCCAGCAGTGAAGGGGGACTAGCGCCAAGCACAGATACGCAGTATTTT. This sequence encodes CASSEGGLAPSTDTQYF.

Comment on this clone: Other DNA sequences in the same sample also yield this CDR3. The chain couples TRBV27 to TRBJ2-2, with a possible D match to TRBD1 (6 bases). The CDR3 contains 15 residues. Germline V gene data show CDR1 as MNHEY and CDR2 as SMNVEV (reference sequence). V was clipped by 6 bases and J by 6 bases, with 17 bases between them. The CDR3 DNA sequence: TGTGCCAGCAGGCCGATCCGCTGGGGGCCCGGGGAGCTGTTTTTT. Translating gives CASRPIRWGPGELFF.

V gene TRBV7-8 combines with J gene TRBJ2-1; possibly TRBD2 for D (6 bases). CDR3 size: 14 residues. Germline V gives CDR1 SGHVS, CDR2 FQNEAQ. V lost 5 bases and J lost 6, with 14 bases in between. Written as DNA, the CDR3 is TGTGCCAGCAGCCCGCGGGACCCGGCCAATGAGCAGTTCTTC. It codes for CASSPRDPANEQFF.

This sequence joins TRBV19 and TRBJ1-1, with 9 nucleotides matching TRBD1. The CDR3 is made up of 14 amino acids. In germline, CDR1 is LNHDA, CDR2 SQIVND (reference sequence). Germline trimming cut 9 bases from V and 5 bases from J; bases unmatched to any gene: 10. This CDR3 is CASLPGQGRTEAFF. CDR3 nucleotide sequence: TGTGCCAGCCTTCCGGGACAGGGAAGAACTGAAGCTTTCTTT.

V is TRBV29-1 and J is TRBJ2-3, with TRBD2 matching 10 bases. The CDR3 runs 15 residues. The V gene's germline CDR1 is SQVTM and CDR2 ANQGSEA. After removal of 3 bases from V and 4 bases from J, the junction contained 7 bases not matched to a gene. The CDR3 spells CSVDGASGRPDTQYF. The CDR3 DNA reads as TGCAGCGTTGATGGCGCTAGCGGGAGACCAGATACGCAGTATTTT.

The chain couples TRBV7-9 to TRBJ2-3; maybe TRBD1 (6 bases). The CDR3 loop spans 13 amino acids. Between the trimmed V and J ends, which lost 8 bases and 4 bases, there was a span of 13 bases. Looked up from germline, CDR1 is SEHNR and CDR2 is FQNEAQ (reference sequence). Here the CDR3 reads CASEQGPADTQYF. In DNA, the CDR3 is TGTGCCAGCGAACAGGGTCCGGCAGATACGCAGTATTTT.

The V gene is TRBV7-7, the J gene TRBJ2-6; 8 nucleotides agree with TRBD2. The CDR3 is made up of 16 amino acids. Unmatched junction bases numbered 3, after V lost 5 bases and J lost 0 bases. Germline CDR1 SSHAT, CDR2 FNYEAQ (reference sequence). The CDR3 DNA follows: TGTGCCAGCAGCCCTGCGGGGGGCTCTGGGGCCAACGTCCTGACTTTC. Its protein product is CASSPAGGSGANVLTF.